Below, one T cell receptor beta chain is given with its context. This entry comes from a study of PD-L1 blockade in urothelial cancer. The CDR3 contains 15 residues. J was trimmed by 2 bases and V by 5 bases; bases with no gene match: 5. Germline CDR1 reads LNHDA; CDR2 reads SQIVND (reference sequence). Here immunoSEQ multiplex PCR was the method, and the copy in TCRdb shows in-frame clones only, minus some. This sample has roughly 26,000 clones, with roughly 85% found just once. This sequence joins TRBV19 and TRBJ2-7; 11 bases are shared with TRBD1. This clonotype originated in a man in his fifties or sixties with urothelial cancer. This specimen consisted of PBMCs, obtained around atezolizumab (anti-PD-L1) treatment. CDR3 DNA sequence: TGTGCCAGTAGTGCCGGGACAGGGGGGACCTACGAGCAGTACTTC. This gives the protein CASSAGTGGTYEQYF.